This record concerns one TCR beta chain sequence. Antigen: not known. The data stem from a study of T cell responses to AZD1222 COVID-19 vaccine. The study's findings and limits: Mostly white British, mostly female donors; authors suggested clonal diversity may be underestimated.

The protocol was immunoSEQ multiplex PCR, while the TCRdb copy is restricted to in-frame clones and leaves out a portion. The profile covers around 130,000 clones, with just over 85% appearing a single time and around 3% taken by the ten largest. Germline CDR1 and CDR2: GTSNPN and SVGIG (reference sequence). Trimming removed 4 bases at V and 1 base at J, with 11 bases between. The CDR3 extends over 13 amino acids. The sequence was collected from an adult in good health. The chain carries TRBV30 and TRBJ2-7; D unclear. The material was peripheral blood, obtained on day 0 of AZD1222 vaccination. CDR3 nucleotides: TGTGCCTGGATTGGGTCCCTTTCCTACGAGCAGTACTTC. The encoded protein is CAWIGSLSYEQYF.